Each of the 21 T cell receptor beta chains below was sequenced from the same sample in a study of CD8+CD57+ T cells in acquired aplastic anemia. The TCR beta profiling, which covered VDJ combination and CDR3 sequence, was carried out using genomic DNA as the template. Using its own MiXCR run on the reads, TCRdb lists one record per CDR3 protein. The table lists some 280,000 distinct CDR3 sequences, around three fifths of them singletons. The sequencing input was sorted CD4+, CD8+, or CD8+CD57+ T cells (not recorded which) from PBMCs. The receptors originated from a human donor with severe aplastic anemia or a healthy control (not recorded which).

This clonotype was recorded many times. The chain combines TRBV12-3 or TRBV12-4 with TRBJ2-3, with TRBD1 identical over 8 bases. CDR3 size: 17 residues. The junction had 12 bases not matched to a gene; V was cut back by 6 bases and J by 1 base. In DNA, the CDR3 is TGTGCCAGCAGCAGATCAGCAGGGGGCGCGCGCACAGATACGCAGTATTTT. Residues: CASSRSAGGARTDTQYF.

This chain uses TRBV5-1 with TRBJ2-5, with D perhaps matching TRBD1 or TRBD2 (6 bases each). The V end was cut by 0 bases, the J end by 3 bases, with 12 bases between. The CDR3 loop spans 15 amino acids. The V gene's germline CDR1 is SGHRS and CDR2 YFSETQ. CDR3 loop: CASSLVGGREETQYF. In DNA, the CDR3 is TGCGCCAGCAGCTTGGTCGGGGGCCGTGAAGAGACCCAGTACTTC.

This chain uses TRBV6-5 with TRBJ2-7; tentative D call: TRBD2 (6 bases). Between the trimmed V and J ends, which lost 6 bases and 3 bases, there was a span of 27 bases. This CDR3 is 18 amino acids long. From germline, CDR1 is MNHEY and CDR2 SVGAGI. The CDR3 here is CASRALWLASGGVYEQYF. The CDR3 coding sequence is TGTGCCAGCAGGGCCCTATGGTTGGCATCAGGAGGGGTCTACGAGCAGTACTTC.

The chain joins TRBV19 to TRBJ1-1, with unresolved D. From germline, CDR1 is LNHDA and CDR2 SQIVND (reference sequence). With 5 bases removed from V and 4 bases from J, the gap between germline ends came to 5 bases. The CDR3 sequence is 11 residues long. CDR3 bases: TGTGCCAGTAGTGCCCCCACTGAAGCTTTCTTT. Amino acids: CASSAPTEAFF.

The chain employs TRBV12-3 or TRBV12-4 and TRBJ2-5; tentative D call: TRBD1 (5 bases). The CDR3 consists of 14 residues. Trimming shortened V by 7 bases and J by 7 bases, and 19 bases separated the two germline ends. The CDR3 reads CASMKVAGLPTQYF. The CDR3 DNA reads TGTGCCAGCATGAAAGTCGCAGGGCTGCCGACCCAGTACTTC.

The chain recombines TRBV25-1 with TRBJ1-3; D unresolved. V dropped 0 bases and J dropped 2 bases, with 8 bases sitting between them. This CDR3 contains 15 residues. Looked up from germline, CDR1 is MGHDK and CDR2 is SYGVNS. CDR3 sequence (DNA): TGTGCCAGCAGTGAATATAGCACAGCTGGAAACACCATATATTTT. Translating it yields CASSEYSTAGNTIYF.

The genes are TRBV7-2 and TRBJ2-3; 7 bases align to TRBD1. V trimming: 5 bases; J trimming: 8 bases; junction bases outside the gene matches: 4. The CDR3 extends over 12 amino acids. The germline gives CDR1 SGHTA, CDR2 FQGNSA. The CDR3 here is CASSVGQSTQYF. The CDR3 nucleotides are TGTGCCAGCAGCGTGGGACAGTCTACGCAGTATTTT.

The chain combines TRBV24-1 with TRBJ1-3; the D is unclear. The CDR3 loop spans 13 amino acids. With 4 bases removed from V and 3 bases from J, the gap between germline ends came to 6 bases. Germline CDR1 KGHDR, CDR2 SFDVKD. CDR3 DNA sequence: TGTGCCACCAGTGACCTGAATGGAAACACCATATATTTT. It is translated as CATSDLNGNTIYF.

This chain uses TRBV20-1 with TRBJ2-1; D is perhaps TRBD2 (5 bases). The CDR3 covers 15 residues. CDR1 and CDR2 (germline): DFQATT, SNEGSKA (reference sequence). With 3 bases removed from V and 1 base from J, the gap between germline ends came to 13 bases. The CDR3 sequence is CSARRARVSYNEQFF. In nucleotides, the CDR3 is TGCAGTGCTAGGCGCGCGCGGGTGTCCTACAATGAGCAGTTCTTC.

This clonotype was picked up many times. The CDR3 DNA sequence: TGTGCCAGCAGCCCATCGGCCCTAGGCAAAACTAATGAAAAACTGTTTTTT. It translates to CASSPSALGKTNEKLFF. The chain has TRBV7-9 and TRBJ1-4, with D unresolved. The CDR3 is 17 residues long. The V end lost 5 bases, the J end lost 1 base, and 17 bases lay between the germline ends. In germline, CDR1 is SEHNR, CDR2 FQNEAQ (reference sequence).

J is TRBJ1-6 and V is TRBV5-1, with 7 bases identical to TRBD1. The CDR3 extends over 17 amino acids. CDR1 is SGHRS, CDR2 YFSETQ, per germline. Germline trimming cut 0 bases from V and 5 bases from J; bases unmatched to any gene: 8. The chain's CDR3 is CASSLESGTANNSPLHF. As DNA, the CDR3 is TGCGCCAGCAGCTTGGAATCCGGGACAGCTAATAATTCACCCCTCCACTTT.

V usage is TRBV7-8 and J usage is TRBJ2-7; 10 bases fit TRBD1. V lost 6 bases to trimming and J lost 4 bases; unmatched junction nucleotides: 9. The CDR3 totals 15 residues. Germline V gene data show CDR1 as SGHVS and CDR2 as FQNEAQ. CDR3 in DNA: TGTGCCAGCAGTCCTCTAGGGACAGGGGCATACGAGCAGTACTTC. Translated: CASSPLGTGAYEQYF.

This clonotype was picked up many times. The chain couples TRBV5-1 to TRBJ2-1; D may be TRBD1 or TRBD2 (6 bases each). The CDR3 has 16 amino acids. Germline assignment: CDR1 SGHRS and CDR2 YFSETQ. Trimming shortened V by 4 bases and J by 8 bases, and 22 bases separated the two germline ends. CDR3 region: CASSNTTPGALDEQFF. CDR3 nucleotides: TGCGCCAGCAGCAACACTACTCCGGGGGCTTTGGATGAGCAGTTCTTC. Full variable domain (outside the CDR3, taken from reference TRBV5-1 and TRBJ2-1): KAGVTQTPRYLIKTRGQQVTLSCSPISGHRSVSWYQQTPGQGLQFLFEYFSETQRNKGNFPGRFSGRQFSNSRSEMNVSTLELGDSALYLCASSNTTPGALDEQFFGPGTRLTVL.

The chain recombines TRBV10-3 with TRBJ2-7; D possibly uses TRBD1 or TRBD2 (5 bases each). Germline CDR1 is ENHRY and CDR2 is SYGVKD. The V and J ends lost 7 bases and 0 bases respectively, with 13 bases between them. The CDR3 extends over 14 amino acids. The CDR3 spells CAITRDGASYEQYF. Written as DNA, the CDR3 is TGTGCCATCACCAGGGACGGAGCCTCCTACGAGCAGTACTTC.

This chain uses TRBV9 with TRBJ2-1; D is tentatively TRBD1 or TRBD2 (5 bases each). Trimming took 4 bases from V and 9 from J, leaving 20 bases between them. The CDR3 runs 15 residues. Germline CDR1 and CDR2: SGDLS and YYNGEE. The DNA for the CDR3 is TGTGCCAGCAGCCCACAGGACTTCTATTCCGGTGAGCAGTTCTTC. Amino acids: CASSPQDFYSGEQFF.

Remarks on this clonotype: The junction and the germline gene differ at one end; a read error may be behind it. The rearrangement uses TRBV14 and TRBJ2-2; no clear D gene. Germline lookup yields CDR1 SGHDN and CDR2 FVKESK. The CDR3 totals 11 residues. Written as DNA, the CDR3 is TGTGCCAGCAGTGACACCTGGGAGCTGTTTTTT. Translating it yields CASSDTWELFF.

The chain links TRBV20-1 to TRBJ2-2; the D gene is possibly TRBD1 (6 bases). Germline assignment: CDR1 DFQATT and CDR2 SNEGSKA (reference sequence). With 5 bases removed from V and 0 bases from J, the gap between germline ends came to 13 bases. This CDR3 spans 15 amino acids. CDR3 DNA: TGCAGTGCTCGAAGGGGACAACCGAACACCGGGGAGCTGTTTTTT. It yields the protein CSARRGQPNTGELFF.

The chain recombines TRBV24-1 with TRBJ2-3; D is perhaps TRBD1 (5 bases). The V and J ends lost 4 bases and 2 bases respectively, with 15 bases between them. CDR1 KGHDR and CDR2 SFDVKD come from the germline V gene. This CDR3 is 16 amino acids long. The CDR3 region has the DNA TGTGCCACCAGTGACAAGACAGACATCCACACAGATACGCAGTATTTT. Translated, it gives CATSDKTDIHTDTQYF.

This clonotype came up a few times. The V and J genes are TRBV29-1 and TRBJ1-1; D gene uncertain. The CDR3 covers 12 residues. V lost 4 bases to trimming and J lost 3 bases, with 9 bases between them. Germline CDR1 SQVTM, CDR2 ANQGSEA. CDR3 in amino acids: CSVGGSDTEAFF. CDR3 DNA sequence: TGCAGCGTTGGAGGGTCGGACACTGAAGCTTTCTTT.

The rearrangement joins TRBV7-8 to TRBJ2-5; D might be TRBD1 (6 bases). CDR3 length: 14 amino acids. From germline, CDR1 is SGHVS and CDR2 FQNEAQ. Between the trimmed V and J ends, which lost 5 bases and 7 bases, there was a span of 17 bases. The DNA for the CDR3 is TGTGCCAGCAGCCAAGATTGGGACACCCCGACCCAGTACTTC. This gives the protein CASSQDWDTPTQYF.

In regard to this clonotype: Germline and junction disagree at one end, which may indicate a read error. The V and J genes are TRBV7-7 and TRBJ2-5; 9 positions agree with TRBD2. Germline CDR1 and CDR2: SSHAT and FNYEAQ (reference sequence). The CDR3 contains 15 residues. The CDR3 reads CASSLGAGGEETQYF. For the CDR3, the DNA is TGTGCTAGCAGCTTAGGAGCGGGAGGAGAGGAGACCCAGTACTTC.